What follows are 15 T cell receptor beta chains derived from one specimen sequenced in a study of OX40 agonist ivuxolimab in advanced cancers. Assay used: immunoSEQ multiplex PCR; TCRdb lists only in-frame clones, some missing. The table records 45,000 to 55,000 clones, 83% of them present only once. Sample: CD4+ or CD8+ T cells sorted from blood, taken in a trial of the OX40 agonist ivuxolimab. Every receptor here comes from an adult with an advanced solid tumor such as melanoma, head and neck, liver or kidney cancer.

J is TRBJ1-6 and V is TRBV23-1; no reliable D call. TRBV23-1 is marked as an open reading frame, function uncertain. The CDR3 runs 15 residues. V was shortened by 2 bases and J by 5 bases, with 10 bases between the two germline ends. The CDR3 loop is CASSQAELDNSPLHF. Written as DNA, the CDR3 is TGCGCCAGCAGTCAAGCAGAGTTAGATAATTCACCCCTCCACTTT.

This chain joins TRBV19 and TRBJ2-5; tentative D call: TRBD1 (6 bases). CDR3 length equals 12 residues. The ends were cut back, 10 bases at V and 2 bases at J, with 11 bases in the middle. Germline CDR1 and CDR2: LNHDA and SQIVND (reference sequence). The CDR3 loop reads CATRQGQETQYF. Written as DNA, the CDR3 is TGTGCCACCCGCCAGGGGCAAGAGACCCAGTACTTC.

The genes are TRBV9 and TRBJ2-1; D is possibly TRBD1 (6 bases). The CDR3 totals 11 residues. Trimming removed 9 bases from V and 6 bases from J, with 10 bases in between. Germline V gene lookup returns CDR1 SGDLS and CDR2 YYNGEE. The CDR3 protein is CAKTRGNEQFF. DNA for the CDR3: TGTGCCAAAACCAGGGGCAATGAGCAGTTCTTC.

The chain combines TRBV5-6 with TRBJ2-5, with D unresolved. V was pared by 0 bases and J by 4 bases, with 13 bases between. Germline-derived CDR1 and CDR2 are SGHDT and YYEEEE. There are 15 residues in the CDR3. This chain's CDR3 is CASSLVLGEAETQYF. CDR3 bases: TGTGCCAGCAGCTTGGTCCTCGGCGAGGCAGAGACCCAGTACTTC.

The V call is TRBV4-1, the J call TRBJ1-3, with D uncertain. Germline lookup yields CDR1 MGHRA and CDR2 YSYEKL. Between the trimmed V and J ends, which lost 0 bases and 6 bases, there was a span of 6 bases. The CDR3 totals 13 residues. CDR3 sequence reads: CASSQDRENTIYF. CDR3 in DNA: TGCGCCAGCAGCCAAGATCGGGAAAACACCATATATTTT.

This chain uses TRBV5-1 with TRBJ1-2; D perhaps matches TRBD1 (5 bases). The ends were cut back, 3 bases at V and 7 bases at J, with 19 bases in the middle. CDR3 length: 15 residues. CDR1 SGHRS and CDR2 YFSETQ come from the germline V gene. The CDR3 DNA is TGCGCCAGCAGCTCTGGCGGTGGGGGGTCCCCTGGCTACACCTTC. Translation: CASSSGGGGSPGYTF. The full variable domain, with the rest looked up from reference TRBV5-1 and TRBJ1-2, is KAGVTQTPRYLIKTRGQQVTLSCSPISGHRSVSWYQQTPGQGLQFLFEYFSETQRNKGNFPGRFSGRQFSNSRSEMNVSTLELGDSALYLCASSSGGGGSPGYTFGSGTRLTVV.

This rearrangement joins TRBV10-3 to TRBJ2-5; 10 nucleotides agree with TRBD2. The CDR3 loop spans 16 amino acids. CDR1 ENHRY and CDR2 SYGVKD come from the germline V gene. V gave up 6 bases and J gave up 5 bases; unmatched junction bases: 12. The CDR3 nucleotides are TGTGCCATCAGCTTCGGGGAGCGGGGGGGAGAGGAGACCCAGTACTTC. Translation gives CAISFGERGGEETQYF.

This rearrangement joins TRBV10-2 to TRBJ2-2; 9 bases fit TRBD2. CDR1 and CDR2 from the germline V gene are WSHSY and SAAADI. This CDR3 contains 15 residues. The J segment lost 7 bases and the V segment lost 10 bases, leaving 13 bases of the junction unmatched. The CDR3 DNA is TGCGCCACCCACGGTAGCGGGGGCAGTGGCGGGGAGCTGTTTTTT. Protein: CATHGSGGSGGELFF.

The table lists this clone with a count of one. The gene calls are TRBV9 and TRBJ2-7, with D possibly matching TRBD2 (6 bases). Germline V CDR1 and CDR2: SGDLS, YYNGEE. The CDR3 runs 15 residues. Trimming took off 0 bases at V and 0 bases at J, with 10 bases between the two ends. The CDR3 here is CASSVGSTSSYEQYF. Here the CDR3 DNA reads TGTGCCAGCAGCGTAGGATCGACTAGCTCCTACGAGCAGTACTTC.

Only one count was recorded for this clone. The V and J genes are TRBV5-4 and TRBJ1-1, with D perhaps TRBD1 (5 bases). Germline lookup yields CDR1 SGHNT and CDR2 YYREEE (reference sequence). The V and J ends lost 4 bases and 0 bases respectively, with 10 bases between them. The CDR3 totals 14 residues. The CDR3 sequence: CASSRGYMNTEAFF. CDR3 nucleotides: TGTGCCAGCAGCAGGGGTTATATGAACACTGAAGCTTTCTTT.

The gene calls are TRBV7-9 and TRBJ2-5; D uncertain. CDR3 length: 13 residues. Looked up from germline, CDR1 is SEHNR and CDR2 is FQNEAQ (reference sequence). The germline V and J ends were trimmed by 3 bases and 2 bases, with 7 bases remaining between them. The CDR3 region has the DNA TGTGCCAGCAGCTTCGCGATACAAGAGACCCAGTACTTC. Protein product: CASSFAIQETQYF.

The gene calls are TRBV4-3 and TRBJ1-1; D remains ambiguous. Trimming pared 4 bases from V and 1 base from J, leaving 22 bases between. Germline-derived CDR1 and CDR2 are LGHNA and YSLEER. This CDR3 contains 18 residues. In DNA, the CDR3 is TGCGCCAGCAGCCGCAGAGTGGAGGGCACCGGATCGAACACTGAAGCTTTCTTT. It yields the protein CASSRRVEGTGSNTEAFF.

J is TRBJ1-6 and V is TRBV6-6; D not resolved. Germline V gene sequence: CDR1 MNHNY, CDR2 SVGAGI (reference sequence). The CDR3 runs to 14 residues. Trimming took off 2 bases at V and 4 bases at J, with 6 bases between the two ends. The CDR3 region is CASSYTGYNSPLHF. The CDR3, as DNA: TGTGCCAGCAGTTACACGGGGTATAATTCACCCCTCCACTTT.

V and J are TRBV7-2 and TRBJ2-4; the D is unclear. Trimming removed 6 bases from V and 0 bases from J, with 18 bases in between. Looked up from germline, CDR1 is SGHTA and CDR2 is FQGNSA. This CDR3 region has 17 residues. CDR3 in DNA: TGTGCCAGCAGTCCCCACAAGTCCCAGAAAGCCAAAAACATTCAGTACTTC. Translating it yields CASSPHKSQKAKNIQYF.

This clone was seen just once. This rearrangement joins TRBV7-2 to TRBJ2-5; D unresolved. The CDR3 extends over 9 amino acids. Trimming took off 9 bases at V and 7 bases at J, with 6 bases between the two ends. CDR1 and CDR2 from the germline V gene are SGHTA and FQGNSA. CDR3 residues: CASGVTQYF. The CDR3 DNA is TGTGCCAGTGGTGTGACCCAGTACTTC.